What follows are 28 T cell receptor beta chains derived from one specimen sequenced in a study of blood T cell repertoires in COVID-19 (TCRdb year 2020). Receptors were amplified or captured by the immunoSEQ multiplex PCR assay. In its TCRdb copy, this immuneACCESS table keeps in-frame sequences only and misses some clones. Where compared with another copy, unresolved V genes explain less than half of these, and the others have no known cause. The sample contains 120,000 or so clones, approximately 71% of them found a single time. Approximately 2.3% of the sample rests with the top ten. Material: peripheral blood. These receptors all stem from a woman between 65 and 79 years old with acute or convalescent COVID-19.

The rearrangement uses TRBV7-9 and TRBJ2-1, with no clear D. This CDR3 contains 12 residues. Germline V lookup: CDR1 SEHNR, CDR2 FQNEAQ (reference sequence). V shed 6 bases and J shed 6 bases, with 9 bases lying between them. The CDR3 nucleotides read TGTGCCAGCAGATCAAGCGCCAATGAGCAGTTCTTC. Amino acids: CASRSSANEQFF.

There are a few counts of this clone. The rearrangement joins TRBV11-2 to TRBJ1-1; D perhaps matches TRBD1 (5 bases). The CDR3 has 14 residues. Looked up from germline, CDR1 is SGHAT and CDR2 is FQNNGV. V gave up 2 bases and J gave up 7 bases, with 14 bases separating them. The chain's CDR3 is CASSLFRGMSEAFF. DNA for the CDR3: TGTGCCAGCAGCTTATTCCGGGGGATGAGTGAAGCTTTCTTT.

This clone was detected only a few times. The chain is built from TRBV27 and TRBJ1-5; TRBD1 agrees at 8 bases. Germline values: CDR1 MNHEY, CDR2 SMNVEV (reference sequence). J gave up 6 bases and V 5 bases, and 6 bases lay outside the gene matches. The CDR3 covers 14 residues. The CDR3 sequence: CASSVDRARQPQHF. DNA of the CDR3: TGTGCCAGCAGTGTGGACAGGGCCCGTCAGCCCCAGCATTTT.

The chain uses TRBV3-1 (or the pseudogene TRBV3-2) and TRBJ2-7; TRBD2 matches 12 bases. With V trimmed by 3 bases and J by 0 bases, 9 bases remained unmatched. Germline V lookup: CDR1 LGHDT, CDR2 YNNKEL (reference sequence). The CDR3 is 18 residues long. CDR3 protein: CASSQGTSGPSFSYEQYF. The CDR3 bases are TGTGCCAGCAGCCAGGGGACTAGCGGGCCCTCTTTCTCCTACGAGCAGTACTTC.

The chain joins TRBV16 to TRBJ2-7; maybe TRBD1 (5 bases). The germline V and J ends were trimmed by 4 bases and 7 bases, with 20 bases remaining between them. The CDR3 totals 15 residues. Germline V gene data show CDR1 as KGHSY and CDR2 as FQNENV. The CDR3 loop is CASSPQVASLGEQYF. Written as DNA, the CDR3 is TGTGCCAGCAGCCCACAGGTGGCCTCCCTAGGAGAGCAGTACTTC.

The chain employs TRBV28 and TRBJ2-5, with 9 bases matching TRBD1. Looked up from germline, CDR1 is MDHEN and CDR2 is SYDVKM. The length of the CDR3 is 14 residues. Trimming took 6 bases from V and 5 from J; bases not matched to a gene: 7. The CDR3 DNA follows: TGTGCCAGCAGCCTGGGACAGGGTGAGGAGACCCAGTACTTC. Its protein product is CASSLGQGEETQYF.

The chain combines TRBV7-2 with TRBJ2-3; TRBD2 agrees at 12 bases. The CDR3 has 15 residues. The V and J ends lost 5 bases and 3 bases, in that order; junction bases with no gene match: 3. Germline V gives CDR1 SGHTA, CDR2 FQGNSA. CDR3 DNA: TGTGCCAGCAGCGGACTAGCGGGATTTACAGATACGCAGTATTTT. It is translated as CASSGLAGFTDTQYF.

V is TRBV5-4 and J is TRBJ2-3; the D gene is possibly TRBD2 (7 bases). This CDR3 has 15 amino acids. The germline V gene encodes CDR1 SGHNT and CDR2 YYREEE (reference sequence). V was pared by 1 base and J by 4 bases, with 13 bases between. CDR3 DNA: TGTGCCAGCAGCTTGTCCGGGGGGCTGGCAGATACGCAGTATTTT. This encodes CASSLSGGLADTQYF.

The chain couples TRBV3-1 (or the pseudogene TRBV3-2) to TRBJ2-1, with TRBD2 as a possible D gene (6 bases). Looked up from germline, CDR1 is LGHDT and CDR2 is YNNKEL (reference sequence). CDR3 length: 16 residues. V lost 4 bases, J lost 0 bases, and 13 bases lay in between. CDR3 DNA: TGTGCCAGCAGCCCCGGGGGAGCTGGCTCCTACAATGAGCAGTTCTTC. Translated: CASSPGGAGSYNEQFF.

This clone has just a few counts. The identical CDR3 is also encoded by other nucleotide sequences in the sample. V is TRBV19 and J is TRBJ1-2, with 9 bases aligning to TRBD1. The V and J ends lost 2 bases and 4 bases, in that order; junction bases with no gene match: 8. The CDR3 is 16 residues long. CDR1 is LNHDA, CDR2 SQIVND, per germline (reference sequence). The CDR3 region is CASSISPGQGSYGYTF. The DNA for the CDR3 is TGTGCCAGTAGTATATCGCCGGGACAGGGATCCTATGGCTACACCTTC.

The chain carries TRBV15 and TRBJ2-2, with D tentatively TRBD2 (6 bases). Germline CDR1 reads LNHNV; CDR2 reads YYDKDF (reference sequence). The V gene lost 0 bases and the J gene lost 6 bases, with 11 bases spanning the gap. The CDR3 loop spans 15 amino acids. The CDR3: CATSRDLGGAGELFF. The DNA of the CDR3 is TGTGCCACCAGCAGAGATCTTGGCGGGGCCGGGGAGCTGTTTTTT.

This clone was recorded many times. V is TRBV25-1 and J is TRBJ2-2, with 10 bases aligning to TRBD1. Germline V gene lookup returns CDR1 MGHDK and CDR2 SYGVNS. V shed 5 bases, J shed 4 bases, and the junction held 4 bases outside the gene matches. The CDR3 has 15 amino acids. The DNA of the CDR3 is TGTGCCAGCAGTCGGGACAGGGGAAGCACCGGGGAGCTGTTTTTT. This gives the protein CASSRDRGSTGELFF.

The rearrangement joins TRBV6-5 to TRBJ1-5, with 7 bases fitting TRBD1. J gave up 2 bases and V 10 bases, and 11 bases lay outside the gene matches. Germline V gives CDR1 MNHEY, CDR2 SVGAGI. The CDR3 covers 15 residues. Here the CDR3 DNA reads TGTGCCATCCAGGGGGAAGGGGTGGGCAATCAGCCCCAGCATTTT. Translated, it gives CAIQGEGVGNQPQHF.

The CDR3 DNA follows: TGTGCCAGCAGTTGGAAGGGGGGGGGAGAGACCCAGTACTTC. This codes for CASSWKGGGETQYF. The chain is built from TRBV28 and TRBJ2-5; the D gene is possibly TRBD2 (7 bases). The CDR3 length is 14 residues. Trimming took off 4 bases at V and 4 bases at J, with 13 bases between the two ends. CDR1 MDHEN and CDR2 SYDVKM come from the germline V gene. The full variable domain, rest sourced from reference TRBV28 and TRBJ2-5, is DVKVTQSSRYLVKRTGEKVFLECVQDMDHENMFWYRQDPGLGLRLIYFSYDVKMKEKGDIPEGYSVSREKKERFSLILESASTNQTSMYLCASSWKGGGETQYFGPGTRLLVL.

This chain connects TRBV20-1 to TRBJ1-2, with D tentatively TRBD1 (5 bases). The germline V gene has CDR1 DFQATT and CDR2 SNEGSKA (reference sequence). This CDR3 is 14 amino acids long. Trimming took off 3 bases at V and 2 bases at J, with 13 bases between the two ends. The CDR3 DNA follows: TGCAGTGCTAGTAGTTCAGGGTCCAACTATGGCTACACCTTC. Residues: CSASSSGSNYGYTF.

The chain has TRBV3-1 (or the pseudogene TRBV3-2) and TRBJ1-6, with D hard to call. Germline CDR1 reads LGHDT; CDR2 reads YNNKEL (reference sequence). This CDR3 region has 14 residues. Between the trimmed V and J ends, which lost 1 base and 5 bases, there was a span of 6 bases. The CDR3 spells CASSQARNNSPLHF. In nucleotides, the CDR3 is TGTGCCAGCAGCCAAGCGAGGAATAATTCACCCCTCCACTTT.

The V gene is TRBV19, the J gene TRBJ2-2, with D perhaps matching TRBD2 (6 bases). Germline CDR1 reads LNHDA; CDR2 reads SQIVND (reference sequence). With 3 bases removed from V and 6 bases from J, the gap between germline ends came to 11 bases. The CDR3 is 14 amino acids. The CDR3 spells CASSIAGPAGELFF. CDR3 coding DNA: TGTGCCAGTAGTATTGCGGGGCCGGCCGGGGAGCTGTTTTTT.

The chain carries TRBV18 and TRBJ2-7, with D possibly matching TRBD2 (5 bases). The V end was cut by 2 bases, the J end by 3 bases, with 5 bases between. Germline CDR1 and CDR2: KGHSH and LQKENI. The CDR3 loop spans 12 amino acids. The CDR3 DNA follows: TGTGCCAGCTCACCAGGAGGCTACGAGCAGTACTTC. This gives the protein CASSPGGYEQYF.

The rearrangement links TRBV11-3 to TRBJ2-1; no definite D call. Per germline, CDR1 SGHNT and CDR2 YENEEA. V was pared by 2 bases and J by 5 bases, with 13 bases between. CDR3 length: 15 residues. The CDR3 DNA reads TGTGCCAGCAGCTTATCGTACAATCCAGACAATGAGCAGTTCTTC. Its protein product is CASSLSYNPDNEQFF.

This clone was counted a single time. The chain recombines TRBV30 with TRBJ1-5, with D unresolved. Germline CDR1 GTSNPN, CDR2 SVGIG (reference sequence). This CDR3 region has 14 residues. The V and J ends lost 3 bases and 6 bases respectively, with 15 bases between them. Here the CDR3 reads CAWSLAHGGQPQHF. In DNA, the CDR3 is TGTGCCTGGAGCCTAGCCCACGGAGGTCAGCCCCAGCATTTT. Full variable domain (outside the CDR3, taken from reference TRBV30 and TRBJ1-5): SQTIHQWPATLVQPVGSPLSLECTVEGTSNPNLYWYRQAAGRGLQLLFYSVGIGQISSEVPQNLSASRPQDRQFILSSKKLLLSDSGFYLCAWSLAHGGQPQHFGDGTRLSIL.

The chain carries TRBV19 and TRBJ1-5; 7 nucleotides line up with TRBD1. Germline assignment: CDR1 LNHDA and CDR2 SQIVND (reference sequence). This CDR3 has 15 amino acids. V shed 3 bases, J shed 1 base, and the junction held 3 bases outside the gene matches. The CDR3 sequence is CASSIPTGSNQPQHF. The CDR3, as DNA: TGTGCCAGTAGTATCCCGACAGGGAGCAATCAGCCCCAGCATTTT.

This rearrangement joins TRBV9 to TRBJ2-1; possibly TRBD2 for D (5 bases). V shed 6 bases and J shed 5 bases, with 18 bases lying between them. Germline CDR1 SGDLS, CDR2 YYNGEE. CDR3 size: 15 residues. Here the CDR3 DNA reads TGTGCCAGCACCCCCCTCGGGTCGGGAAACAATGAGCAGTTCTTC. Residues: CASTPLGSGNNEQFF.

This sequence joins TRBV11-2 and TRBJ2-7, with 7 bases aligning to TRBD2. The CDR3 is made up of 14 amino acids. Trimming at V came to 5 bases and at J to 5 bases, leaving 9 bases not matched to a gene. Germline CDR1 and CDR2: SGHAT and FQNNGV. CDR3 sequence (DNA): TGTGCCAGCAGCGGCGGACTAGTATCCCACGAGCAGTACTTC. Encoded protein: CASSGGLVSHEQYF.

This chain links TRBV7-9 with TRBJ2-3, with D possibly TRBD1 on 6 matching bases. Germline lookup yields CDR1 SEHNR and CDR2 FQNEAQ (reference sequence). Deletions cut 7 bases from V and 1 base from J, with 15 bases between. CDR3 length: 15 residues. The CDR3 coding sequence is TGTGCCAGCACCAAAGGGGGAGTGGGCACAGATACGCAGTATTTT. Residues: CASTKGGVGTDTQYF.

This sequence joins TRBV3-1 (or the pseudogene TRBV3-2) and TRBJ2-7; 9 nucleotides align to TRBD2. Looked up from germline, CDR1 is LGHDT and CDR2 is YNNKEL (reference sequence). The ends lost 4 bases at V and 6 bases at J; junction bases unmatched: 7. This CDR3 is built from 14 residues. The CDR3 coding sequence is TGTGCCAGCAGCCCAAGTAGCGGGAGCACCGAGCAGTACTTC. Amino acid sequence: CASSPSSGSTEQYF.

This clone has ten or more counts. The junction departs from the called germline gene at one end, perhaps through a read error. V and J are TRBV14 and TRBJ1-1, with 7 bases fitting TRBD1. This CDR3 is built from 15 residues. In germline, CDR1 is SGHDN, CDR2 FVKESK. DNA for the CDR3: TGTGCCAGCAGCCGAGAGACAGGGTTGAAAACTGAAGCTTTCTTT. As protein: CASSRETGLKTEAFF.

The V and J genes are TRBV2 and TRBJ2-1; the D is unclear. The CDR3 totals 14 residues. Trimming stripped 4 bases from V and 0 bases from J, with 7 bases between. Germline lookup yields CDR1 SNHLY and CDR2 FYNNEI. CDR3 bases: TGTGCCAGCAGTGTAGGCGGCTCCTACAATGAGCAGTTCTTC. The encoded protein is CASSVGGSYNEQFF.

The gene calls are TRBV6-2 or TRBV6-3 and TRBJ2-3, with 10 positions matching TRBD2. This CDR3 spans 17 amino acids. After removal of 2 bases from V and 5 bases from J, the junction contained 10 bases not matched to a gene. The V gene's germline CDR1 is MNHEY and CDR2 SVGEGT. Here the CDR3 DNA reads TGTGCCAGCAGTTACGACCAGCGGGGGGGCCGGGTAGATACGCAGTATTTT. This codes for CASSYDQRGGRVDTQYF.